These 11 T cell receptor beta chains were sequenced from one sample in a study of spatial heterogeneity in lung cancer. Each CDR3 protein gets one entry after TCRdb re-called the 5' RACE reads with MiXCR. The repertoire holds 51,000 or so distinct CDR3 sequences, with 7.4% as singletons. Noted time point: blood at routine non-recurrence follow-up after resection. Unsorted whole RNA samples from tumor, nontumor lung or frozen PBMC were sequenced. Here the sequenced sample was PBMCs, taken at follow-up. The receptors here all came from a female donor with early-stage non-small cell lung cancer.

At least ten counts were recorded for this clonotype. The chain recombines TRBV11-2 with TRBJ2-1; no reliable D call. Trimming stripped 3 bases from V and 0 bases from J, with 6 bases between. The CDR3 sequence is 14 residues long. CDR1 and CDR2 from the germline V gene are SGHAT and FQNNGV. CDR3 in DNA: TGTGCCAGCAGCTTCCGGTCCTCCTACAATGAGCAGTTCTTC. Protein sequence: CASSFRSSYNEQFF. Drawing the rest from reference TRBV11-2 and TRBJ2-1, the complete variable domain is EAGVAQSPRYKIIEKRQSVAFWCNPISGHATLYWYQQILGQGPKLLIQFQNNGVVDDSQLPKDRFSAERLKGVDSTLKIQPAKLEDSAVYLCASSFRSSYNEQFFGPGTRLTVL.

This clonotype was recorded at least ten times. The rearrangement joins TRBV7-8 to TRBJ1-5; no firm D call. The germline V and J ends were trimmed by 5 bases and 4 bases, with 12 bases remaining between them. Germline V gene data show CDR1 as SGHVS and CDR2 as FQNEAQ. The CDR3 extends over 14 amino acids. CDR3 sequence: CASSPLWGNQPQHF. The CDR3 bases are TGTGCCAGCAGCCCCCTTTGGGGAAATCAGCCCCAGCATTTT.

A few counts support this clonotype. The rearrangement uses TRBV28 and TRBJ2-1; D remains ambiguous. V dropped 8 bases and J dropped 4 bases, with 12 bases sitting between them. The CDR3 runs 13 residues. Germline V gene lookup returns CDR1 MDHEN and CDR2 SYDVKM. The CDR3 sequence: CASESQVYNEQFF. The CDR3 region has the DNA TGTGCCAGCGAGTCCCAAGTTTACAATGAGCAGTTCTTC.

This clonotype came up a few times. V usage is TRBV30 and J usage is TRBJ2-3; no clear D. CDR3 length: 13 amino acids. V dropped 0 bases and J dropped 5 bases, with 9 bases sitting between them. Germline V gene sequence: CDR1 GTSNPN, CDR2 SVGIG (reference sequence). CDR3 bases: TGTGCCTGGAGTGTACCCCCACGAGATACGCAGTATTTT. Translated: CAWSVPPRDTQYF.

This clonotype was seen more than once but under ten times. The DNA for the CDR3 is TGTGCCAGCAGCCAAGGACAGGGGGAGGTCTCCTATAATTCACCCCTCCACTTT. This gives the protein CASSQGQGEVSYNSPLHF. The chain carries TRBV7-6 and TRBJ1-6; 10 bases agree with TRBD1. V lost 5 bases, J lost 0 bases, and 7 bases stayed unmatched. Germline CDR1 SGHVS, CDR2 FNYEAQ. The CDR3 is 18 amino acids.

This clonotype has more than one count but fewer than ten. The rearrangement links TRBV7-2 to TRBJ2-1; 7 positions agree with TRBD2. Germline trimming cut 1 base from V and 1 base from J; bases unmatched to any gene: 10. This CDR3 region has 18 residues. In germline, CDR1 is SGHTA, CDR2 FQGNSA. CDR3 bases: TGTGCCAGCAGCTTAGGACCCCTCGGCGGGGGATCCTACAATGAGCAGTTCTTC. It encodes CASSLGPLGGGSYNEQFF.

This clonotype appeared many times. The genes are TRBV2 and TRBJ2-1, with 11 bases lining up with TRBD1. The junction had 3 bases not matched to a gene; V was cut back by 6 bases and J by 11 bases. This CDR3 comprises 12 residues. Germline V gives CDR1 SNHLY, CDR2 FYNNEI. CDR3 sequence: CASRGTGGKQFF. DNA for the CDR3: TGTGCCAGCAGGGGGACAGGGGGTAAGCAGTTCTTC.

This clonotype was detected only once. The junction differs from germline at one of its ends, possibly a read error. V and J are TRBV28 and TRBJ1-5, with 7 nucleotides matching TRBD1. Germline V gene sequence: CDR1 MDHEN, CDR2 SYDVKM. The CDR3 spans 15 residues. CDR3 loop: CASSAAGQSNRPQHF. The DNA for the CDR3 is TGTGCCAGCAGTGCCGCGGGACAGAGCAATCGGCCCCAGCATTTT.

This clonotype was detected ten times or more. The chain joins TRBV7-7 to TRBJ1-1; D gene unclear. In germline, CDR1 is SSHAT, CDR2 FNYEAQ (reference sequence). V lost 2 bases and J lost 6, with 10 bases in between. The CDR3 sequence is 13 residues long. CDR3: CASSLRLGAEAFF. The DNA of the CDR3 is TGTGCCAGCAGCTTACGTTTAGGCGCTGAAGCTTTCTTT.

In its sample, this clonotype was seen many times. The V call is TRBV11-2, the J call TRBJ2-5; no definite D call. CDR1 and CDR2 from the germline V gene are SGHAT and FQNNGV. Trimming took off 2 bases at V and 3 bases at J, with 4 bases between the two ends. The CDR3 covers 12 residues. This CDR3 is CASSLREETQYF. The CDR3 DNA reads TGTGCCAGCAGCTTAAGGGAAGAGACCCAGTACTTC.

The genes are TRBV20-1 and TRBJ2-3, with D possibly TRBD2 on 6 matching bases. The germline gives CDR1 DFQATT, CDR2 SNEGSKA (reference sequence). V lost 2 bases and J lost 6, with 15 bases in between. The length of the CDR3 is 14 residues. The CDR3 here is CSARSTARGDTQYF. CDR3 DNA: TGCAGTGCTAGAAGTACTGCCCGGGGGGATACGCAGTATTTT.